This T cell receptor beta chain emerged from a study of cytomegalovirus exposure and HLA in healthy donors. This PCR relied on a set of 60 Vbeta primers and 13 Jbeta primers. Method: immunoSEQ multiplex PCR; TCRdb's copy keeps in-frame clones and lacks some. This sample's table has under 150,000 clones. Turning to this clone: Antigen unknown.

Nominally healthy donors were sampled, though unrecorded immune exposures were likely. Study-wide findings and caveats: According to the study, approximately 150 TCR beta chains were cytomegalovirus-associated. A highly shared variant cluster was judged a likely technical artifact.

Germline CDR1 reads SGHDT; CDR2 reads YYEEEE. CDR3 length equals 14 residues. The V gene lost 4 bases and the J gene lost 8 bases, with 13 bases spanning the gap. The sample taken for sequencing was PBMCs. The chain couples TRBV5-6 to TRBJ1-6, with D possibly TRBD1 on 6 matching bases. This receptor was taken from a middle-aged woman in good health and CMV-seronegative. CDR3 DNA: TGTGCCAGCAGCATTGGACAGCTGCATTCACCCCTCCACTTT. Translating it yields CASSIGQLHSPLHF.